A single sample is the source of the 10 T cell receptor beta chains below, sequenced in a study of blood T cells in healthy people across ages. The second PCR ran about 6 to 11 cycles with a sample-barcoded 5' primer and J-beta primers. TCRdb re-derived calls from the 5' RACE reads in MiXCR, one entry per CDR3 protein. The sample includes roughly 700,000 distinct CDR3 sequences, about 52% of them seen just once. Sequencing used blood. Every receptor here comes from a woman aged 60 to 75 in good health.

This chain uses TRBV9 with TRBJ1-1; maybe TRBD1 (5 bases). The V and J ends lost 3 bases and 1 base respectively, with 19 bases between them. The CDR3 runs 17 residues. Germline V gene data show CDR1 as SGDLS and CDR2 as YYNGEE. The CDR3 sequence is CASSDKKGVAANTEAFF. The CDR3 DNA sequence: TGTGCCAGCAGCGATAAGAAAGGGGTTGCGGCGAACACTGAAGCTTTCTTT.

V gene TRBV29-1 combines with J gene TRBJ2-5, with TRBD1 matching 9 bases. The J segment lost 7 bases and the V segment lost 6 bases, leaving 6 bases of the junction unmatched. CDR3 length: 12 amino acids. CDR1 is SQVTM, CDR2 ANQGSEA, per germline. The CDR3 nucleotides are TGCAGCGTGCCGGGACAGGGTTGGACCCAGTACTTC. Amino acid sequence: CSVPGQGWTQYF.

J is TRBJ2-1 and V is TRBV7-3, with D possibly being TRBD1 (6 bases). The J call may be faulty, since TRBJ2-7 better matches the DNA end. CDR1 and CDR2 (germline): SGHTA, FQGTGA. The CDR3 length is 15 residues. DNA for the CDR3: TGTGCCAGCAGCCCAGGGGCGGTGTCCTACAATGAGCAGTACTTC. It is translated as CASSPGAVSYNEQYF.

The chain is built from TRBV20-1 and TRBJ2-5; D gene uncertain. Germline V gene lookup returns CDR1 DFQATT and CDR2 SNEGSKA (reference sequence). Trimming cost V 7 bases and J 0 bases, with 6 bases left between them. CDR3 size: 11 residues. The CDR3, as DNA: TGCAGTGGCGAGAACCAAGAGACCCAGTACTTC. It specifies CSGENQETQYF.

The V gene is TRBV9, the J gene TRBJ2-4, with TRBD2 matching over 12 bases. V shed 3 bases and J 0 bases; nucleotides not matched to a gene: 7. Per germline, CDR1 SGDLS and CDR2 YYNGEE. This CDR3 spans 18 amino acids. CDR3 nucleotides: TGTGCCAGCAGCGCCGGGACTAGCGGGTCTCCAGCCAAAAACATTCAGTACTTC. Amino acids: CASSAGTSGSPAKNIQYF.

The gene calls are TRBV7-2 and TRBJ2-3; TRBD1 matches at 8 bases. The CDR3 has 15 residues. Germline assignment: CDR1 SGHTA and CDR2 FQGNSA. After removal of 5 bases from V and 1 base from J, the junction contained 5 bases not matched to a gene. CDR3 coding DNA: TGTGCCAGCAGCCGCAGGGGGCAGGGCACAGATACGCAGTATTTT. This codes for CASSRRGQGTDTQYF. Based on the CDR3 plus reference TRBV7-2 and TRBJ2-3, the full variable domain is GAGVSQSPSNKVTEKGKDVELRCDPISGHTALYWYRQSLGQGLEFLIYFQGNSAPDKSGLPSDRFSAERTGGSVSTLTIQRTQQEDSAVYLCASSRRGQGTDTQYFGPGTRLTVL.

This chain joins TRBV7-3 and TRBJ2-5; 9 bases are a match to TRBD2. After removal of 2 bases from V and 4 bases from J, the junction contained 5 bases not matched to a gene. The CDR3 is made up of 15 amino acids. The germline CDR1 and CDR2 sequences are SGHTA and FQGTGA. DNA of the CDR3: TGTGCCAGCAGCTTAGCGGGAGGGAAAGGAGAGACCCAGTACTTC. Amino acid sequence: CASSLAGGKGETQYF. Supplemented by reference TRBV7-3 and TRBJ2-5, the full variable domain reads GAGVSQTPSNKVTEKGKYVELRCDPISGHTALYWYRQSLGQGPEFLIYFQGTGAADDSGLPNDRFFAVRPEGSVSTLKIQRTERGDSAVYLCASSLAGGKGETQYFGPGTRLLVL.

The V gene is TRBV28, the J gene TRBJ2-1; no clear D. Germline V gene sequence: CDR1 MDHEN, CDR2 SYDVKM. The CDR3 runs 16 residues. V lost 3 bases, J lost 2 bases, and 14 bases lay in between. In DNA form, the CDR3 reads TGTGCCAGCAGTTTCCGAGTCAAACTCACCTACAATGAGCAGTTCTTC. Translation gives CASSFRVKLTYNEQFF.

This clonotype was counted between two and nine times. As DNA, the CDR3 is TGTGCCAGCAGGCTAACTCGCTCTGGGGCCAACGTCCTGACTTTC. Its translation is CASRLTRSGANVLTF. This chain links TRBV7-2 with TRBJ2-6; D is undetermined. The CDR3 is made up of 15 amino acids. Germline V gene lookup returns CDR1 SGHTA and CDR2 FQGNSA. V shed 6 bases and J shed 0 bases, with 9 bases lying between them.

This chain joins TRBV28 and TRBJ2-7; TRBD1 might be the D (5 bases). The V end lost 5 bases, the J end lost 6 bases, and 14 bases lay between the germline ends. The CDR3 is made up of 13 amino acids. Looked up from germline, CDR1 is MDHEN and CDR2 is SYDVKM. The CDR3 reads CASSPQGVFEQYF. Here the CDR3 DNA reads TGTGCCAGCAGTCCCCAGGGTGTTTTCGAGCAGTACTTC.